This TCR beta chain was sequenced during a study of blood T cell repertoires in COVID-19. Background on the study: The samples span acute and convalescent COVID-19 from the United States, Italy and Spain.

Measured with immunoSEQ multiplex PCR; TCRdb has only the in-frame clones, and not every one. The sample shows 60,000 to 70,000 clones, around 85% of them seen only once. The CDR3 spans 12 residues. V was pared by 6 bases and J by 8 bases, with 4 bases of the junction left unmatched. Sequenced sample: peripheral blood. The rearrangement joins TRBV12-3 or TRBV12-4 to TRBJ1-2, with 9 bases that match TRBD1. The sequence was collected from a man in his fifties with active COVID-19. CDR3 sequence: CASRQGAGGYTF. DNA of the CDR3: TGTGCCAGCAGACAGGGGGCAGGGGGCTACACCTTC.